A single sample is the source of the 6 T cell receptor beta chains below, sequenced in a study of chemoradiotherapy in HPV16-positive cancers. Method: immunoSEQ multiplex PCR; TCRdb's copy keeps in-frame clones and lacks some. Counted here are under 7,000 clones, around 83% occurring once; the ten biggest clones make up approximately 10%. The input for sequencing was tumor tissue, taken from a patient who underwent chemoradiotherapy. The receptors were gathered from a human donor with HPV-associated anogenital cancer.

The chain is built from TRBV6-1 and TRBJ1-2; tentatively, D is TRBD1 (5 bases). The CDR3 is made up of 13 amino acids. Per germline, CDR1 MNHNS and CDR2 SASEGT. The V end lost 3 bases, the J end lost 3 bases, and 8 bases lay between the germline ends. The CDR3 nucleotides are TGTGCCAGCAGTGAGGTGGGGGACTATGGCTACACCTTC. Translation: CASSEVGDYGYTF.

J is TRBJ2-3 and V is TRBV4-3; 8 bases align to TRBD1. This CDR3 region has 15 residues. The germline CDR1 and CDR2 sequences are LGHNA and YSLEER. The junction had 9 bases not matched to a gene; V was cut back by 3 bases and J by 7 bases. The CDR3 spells CASSQGQVGGYTQYF. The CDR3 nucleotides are TGCGCCAGCAGCCAGGGACAGGTCGGGGGTTATACGCAGTATTTT.

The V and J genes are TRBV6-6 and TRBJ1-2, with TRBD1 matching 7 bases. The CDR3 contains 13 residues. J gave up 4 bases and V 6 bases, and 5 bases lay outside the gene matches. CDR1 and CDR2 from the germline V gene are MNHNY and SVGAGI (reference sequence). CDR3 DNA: TGTGCCAGCAGAACGACAGGGCGCTATGGCTACACCTTC. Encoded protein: CASRTTGRYGYTF.

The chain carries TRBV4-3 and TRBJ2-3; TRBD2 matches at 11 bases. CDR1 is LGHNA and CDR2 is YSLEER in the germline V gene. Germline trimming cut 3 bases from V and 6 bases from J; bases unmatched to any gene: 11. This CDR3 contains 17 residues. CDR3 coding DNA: TGCGCCAGCAGCCAGGAAAATAGCGGGGGGGCCGGTGATACGCAGTATTTT. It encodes CASSQENSGGAGDTQYF.

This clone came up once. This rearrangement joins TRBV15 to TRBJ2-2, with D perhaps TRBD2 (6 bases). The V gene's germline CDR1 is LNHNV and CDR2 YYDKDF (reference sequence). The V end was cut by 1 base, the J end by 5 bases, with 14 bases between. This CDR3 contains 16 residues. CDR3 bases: TGTGCCACCAGCAGAGTGGCAGGAGGACTAACCGGGGAGCTGTTTTTT. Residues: CATSRVAGGLTGELFF.

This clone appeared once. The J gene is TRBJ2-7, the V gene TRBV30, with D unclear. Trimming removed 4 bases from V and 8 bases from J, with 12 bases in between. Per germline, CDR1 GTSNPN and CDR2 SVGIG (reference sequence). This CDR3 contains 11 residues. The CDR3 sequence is CAWTLSEKQYF. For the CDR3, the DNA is TGTGCCTGGACGTTGAGTGAAAAGCAGTACTTC.